This T cell receptor beta chain was sequenced in a study of blood T cell repertoires in COVID-19. Sequencing used immunoSEQ multiplex PCR; TCRdb keeps in-frame clones, though not all of them. Of 70,000 to 85,000 clones in the sample, 85% to 90% were seen once. This clone was seen only a few times. Trimming removed 3 bases from V and 11 bases from J, with 22 bases in between. Looked up from germline, CDR1 is KGHSH and CDR2 is LQKENI. The CDR3 length is 15 residues. J is TRBJ1-1 and V is TRBV18, with D unresolved. Sequenced sample: peripheral blood. The TCR originated in a woman older than 75 in a cohort sampled during active or convalescent COVID-19. DNA for the CDR3: TGTGCCAGCTCACCGCCATGGCAGGCCTCCCCTGGCGCTTTCTTT. Protein product: CASSPPWQASPGAFF.